A selection of T cell receptor beta chains follows, all from one sample in a study of STAT3 mutations in large granular lymphocyte leukemia. Repertoires were generated with immunoSEQ multiplex PCR, while TCRdb's copy carries only in-frame clones and drops some. The table includes under 25,000 clones, approximately 92% detected once. The sample was peripheral blood mononuclear cells. Receptor source: a man aged 60 to 69 with T-cell large granular lymphocyte leukemia. Some clones in this sample may be carry-over from other donors' samples. The CDR3 runs from the conserved cysteine through the conserved F or W. Some rows have no size entry. The others give once, few or many, or a class for an expanded clone.

V gene	J gene	clone size	CDR3 protein
TRBV28	TRBJ2-4	NA	CASGVAKNIQYF
TRBV7-9	TRBJ1-2	NA	CASSPEAGGRSDYGYTF
TRBV5-5	TRBJ1-1	NA	CASRAQAFMNTEAFF
TRBV5-1	TRBJ1-6	NA	CASSLNGGAGNSPLHF
TRBV27	TRBJ1-6	NA	CASSLMRTGGLSSYNSPLHF
TRBV5-1	TRBJ2-2	NA	CASSLAGTGGAGELFF
TRBV2	TRBJ2-3	NA	CASSTGTSGVTDTQYF
TRBV30	TRBJ1-2	few	CAWTGWRGHHTF
TRBV10-3	TRBJ2-3	NA	CAISLLSGRGSDTQYF
TRBV25-1	TRBJ2-5	NA	CASSESLGWQYQETQYF
TRBV5-6	TRBJ2-7	NA	CASSLGGSGEQYF
TRBV5-1	TRBJ1-1	NA	CASSLVGTVNTEAFF
TRBV28	TRBJ1-6	NA	CASSPTGDWSPLHF
TRBV5-1	TRBJ1-1	NA	CASSESSAVNTEAFF
TRBV28	TRBJ2-4	NA	CASSPLSGVAKNIQYF